The next 5 T cell receptor beta chains were all read from a single sample in a study of spatial heterogeneity in lung cancer. TCRdb itself ran the 5' RACE reads through MiXCR, one entry per CDR3 protein. This sample has 4,700 or so distinct CDR3 sequences; around 21% occur once, and the top ten carry 20% to 25%. Time point denoted: sample taken at primary tumor resection. Extraction of whole RNA from tumor, nontumor lung or frozen PBMC preceded unsorted sequencing. Source: normal lung tissue next to the tumor, taken at surgery. These receptors were taken from a female donor with early-stage non-small cell lung cancer.

This clonotype was seen just once. This beta chain represents an off-target read in a library built for alpha chains; its size is of limited meaning. The rearrangement joins TRBV6-5 to TRBJ2-3, with D possibly TRBD1 on 5 matching bases. The CDR3 sequence is 15 residues long. Trimming cost V 6 bases and J 0 bases, with 13 bases left between them. Germline V gene sequence: CDR1 MNHEY, CDR2 SVGAGI. This CDR3 reads CASRTQVLSTDTQYF. In nucleotides, the CDR3 is TGTGCCAGCAGAACACAGGTTTTGAGCACAGATACGCAGTATTTT.

This clonotype is labeled as medium-sized (0.01 to 0.1%). Because the library targeted alpha chains, this beta chain is an off-target read whose size means little. This chain joins TRBV20-1 and TRBJ2-3, with TRBD2 matching 12 bases. The CDR3 is 15 amino acids. The germline V gene has CDR1 DFQATT and CDR2 SNEGSKA (reference sequence). The J segment lost 3 bases and the V segment lost 5 bases, leaving 6 bases of the junction unmatched. DNA of the CDR3: TGCAGTGCTGCCCCTAGCGGGAGGGCTACAGATACGCAGTATTTT. Its translation: CSAAPSGRATDTQYF.

A note on this clonotype: This beta chain is an unintended read in a library built for alpha chains; its size means little. The chain uses TRBV29-1 and TRBJ2-7; 11 bases align to TRBD2. The ends lost 6 bases at V and 4 bases at J; junction bases unmatched: 11. The germline gives CDR1 SQVTM, CDR2 ANQGSEA. The length of the CDR3 is 15 residues. The DNA of the CDR3 is TGCAGCGTGGGGTATACTAGCGGGAGAATGTACGAGCAGTACTTC. Its protein product is CSVGYTSGRMYEQYF.

This clonotype is judged medium-sized (0.01 to 0.1%). This beta chain was picked up by a library intended for alpha chains and is off target, so its count carries little meaning. This chain's CDR3 is CASSLVGGGVYNEQFF. The CDR3 DNA is TGTGCCAGCAGCTTAGTTGGGGGAGGGGTATACAATGAGCAGTTCTTC. The chain couples TRBV7-2 to TRBJ2-1; TRBD2 matches at 7 bases. The V and J ends lost 1 base and 4 bases, in that order; junction bases with no gene match: 7. The CDR3 runs 16 residues. CDR1 and CDR2 (germline): SGHTA, FQGNSA. Full variable domain (rest looked up from reference TRBV7-2 and TRBJ2-1): GAGVSQSPSNKVTEKGKDVELRCDPISGHTALYWYRQSLGQGLEFLIYFQGNSAPDKSGLPSDRFSAERTGGSVSTLTIQRTQQEDSAVYLCASSLVGGGVYNEQFFGPGTRLTVL.

By sample fraction, this clonotype is medium-sized. Little can be read into the size of this beta chain, an off-target read in a library designed for alpha chains. J is TRBJ2-4 and V is TRBV20-1, with a possible D match to TRBD1 (6 bases). V dropped 5 bases and J dropped 0 bases, with 11 bases sitting between them. This CDR3 region has 14 residues. The germline V gene has CDR1 DFQATT and CDR2 SNEGSKA (reference sequence). In DNA, the CDR3 is TGCAGTGCTTTGGACAGCTCAGCCAAAAACATTCAGTACTTC. It translates to CSALDSSAKNIQYF.